This TCR beta chain originates from a study of T cell changes during pregnancy in multiple sclerosis. Assay: immunoSEQ multiplex PCR; the TCRdb copy retains only in-frame clones and omits some. The sample holds around 97,000 clones, 75% to 95% seen once. The CDR3 totals 13 residues. Germline V gives CDR1 SGHRS, CDR2 YFSETQ. Trimming stripped 2 bases from V and 2 bases from J, with 8 bases between. Sequencing used peripheral blood, obtained in the second trimester of pregnancy. The chain carries TRBV5-1 and TRBJ2-7; perhaps TRBD2 as D (5 bases). This receptor was identified in a female donor in good health, enrolled as a control in a pregnancy study. This CDR3 is CASSFQEAYEQYF. Written as DNA, the CDR3 is TGCGCCAGCAGCTTTCAGGAGGCCTACGAGCAGTACTTC.